The source of this T cell receptor (beta chain) is a study of cytomegalovirus exposure and HLA in healthy donors. General observations from the study: V- and J-gene trimming of TCR beta was linked (in a later analysis) to a missense DCLRE1C variant. Previous analysis showed most TCR beta V segments were productive about 87% or about 30% of the time.

V lost 3 bases and J 2 bases, leaving 12 bases between the germline ends. This CDR3 has 15 residues. Germline CDR1 SEHNR, CDR2 FQNEAQ (reference sequence). PCR involved 60 Vbeta and 13 Jbeta primers. Sequenced by immunoSEQ multiplex PCR; TCRdb stores in-frame clones only, minus some. The sample contains about 78,000 clones, roughly 72% of which appear only once. With regard to this clone: Its matching antigen is unknown.

The V gene is TRBV7-9, the J gene TRBJ2-3; possibly TRBD2 for D (6 bases). Sequencing used PBMCs. The TCR originated in a woman aged 35 to 49 in good health and CMV-seropositive. The CDR3 DNA reads TGTGCCAGCAGCTTTGAAGCGGGTTCCACAGATACGCAGTATTTT. It yields the protein CASSFEAGSTDTQYF.